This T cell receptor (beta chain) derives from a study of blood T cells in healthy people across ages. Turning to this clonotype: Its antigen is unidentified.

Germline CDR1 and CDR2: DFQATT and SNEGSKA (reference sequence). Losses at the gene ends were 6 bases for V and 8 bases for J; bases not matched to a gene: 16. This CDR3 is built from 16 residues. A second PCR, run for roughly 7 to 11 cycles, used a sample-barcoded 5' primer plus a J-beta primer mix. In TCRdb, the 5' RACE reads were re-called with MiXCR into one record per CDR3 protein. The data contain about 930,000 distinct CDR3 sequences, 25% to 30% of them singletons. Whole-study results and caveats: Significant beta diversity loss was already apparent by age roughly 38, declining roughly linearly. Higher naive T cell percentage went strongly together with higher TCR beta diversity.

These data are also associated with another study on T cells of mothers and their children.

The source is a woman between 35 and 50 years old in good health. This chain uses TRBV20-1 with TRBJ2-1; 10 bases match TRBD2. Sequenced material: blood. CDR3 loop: CSASEAASGGRYEQFF. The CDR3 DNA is TGCAGTGCCTCAGAAGCTGCTAGCGGGGGCCGCTATGAGCAGTTCTTC.